One and the same sample provided the 32 T cell receptor beta chains below, sequenced in a study of T cell changes during pregnancy in multiple sclerosis. The repertoire was sequenced with immunoSEQ multiplex PCR; TCRdb's copy has only in-frame clones and lacks some. The repertoire holds 75,000 to 90,000 clones, with about 92% as singletons. Sequencing used CD4+ T cells from peripheral blood mononuclear cells, obtained before pregnancy. These receptors all come from a female donor with multiple sclerosis, enrolled in a pregnancy study.

The gene calls are TRBV30 and TRBJ1-1; 7 bases map to TRBD1. CDR1 and CDR2 from the germline V gene are GTSNPN and SVGIG (reference sequence). The CDR3 sequence is 13 residues long. V lost 4 bases, J lost 1 base, and 3 bases stayed unmatched. CDR3 residues: CAWKGTENTEAFF. The CDR3 DNA is TGTGCCTGGAAAGGGACAGAGAACACTGAAGCTTTCTTT.

The genes are TRBV13 and TRBJ2-3; D remains ambiguous. The CDR3 contains 14 residues. The germline V gene has CDR1 PRHDT and CDR2 FYEKMQ (reference sequence). V dropped 5 bases and J dropped 2 bases, with 11 bases sitting between them. CDR3: CASSLSSYTDTQYF. CDR3 bases: TGTGCCAGCAGCCTATCTAGTTACACAGATACGCAGTATTTT.

The genes are TRBV19 and TRBJ1-1; D is undetermined. CDR1 is LNHDA, CDR2 SQIVND, per germline (reference sequence). Trimming took off 0 bases at V and 4 bases at J, with 9 bases between the two ends. The CDR3 length is 14 residues. The CDR3 reads CASSIDRGSTEAFF. The CDR3, as DNA: TGTGCCAGTAGTATAGATCGGGGTTCCACTGAAGCTTTCTTT.

The chain recombines TRBV11-3 with TRBJ2-2; D possibly corresponds to TRBD1 (7 bases). Trimming took 5 bases from V and 0 from J, leaving 13 bases between them. CDR3 size: 16 residues. Germline CDR1 SGHNT, CDR2 YENEEA. CDR3 coding DNA: TGTGCCAGCAGCCCAGGGGGGTCTCCGAACACCGGGGAGCTGTTTTTT. Encoded protein: CASSPGGSPNTGELFF.

The genes are TRBV29-1 and TRBJ2-7, with no clear D. Trimming took 6 bases from V and 2 from J, leaving 11 bases between them. The CDR3 covers 12 residues. From germline, CDR1 is SQVTM and CDR2 ANQGSEA. The CDR3 sequence is CSVSGLTYEQYF. The CDR3 bases are TGCAGCGTCTCGGGTCTCACCTACGAGCAGTACTTC.

The V call is TRBV27, the J call TRBJ1-1, with TRBD1 as a possible D gene (6 bases). Trimming stripped 3 bases from V and 11 bases from J, with 22 bases between. The CDR3 loop spans 15 amino acids. Germline lookup yields CDR1 MNHEY and CDR2 SMNVEV (reference sequence). The CDR3 DNA reads TGTGCCAGCAGTTTCCGGTTCACCTTACAGGGTACGGCTTTCTTT. This gives the protein CASSFRFTLQGTAFF.

DNA of the CDR3: TGTGCCAGCAGCTCGAGGGGGCGCGGGGGGATCTACGAGCAGTACTTC. Encoded protein: CASSSRGRGGIYEQYF. The J gene is TRBJ2-7, the V gene TRBV11-2; D possibly corresponds to TRBD2 (8 bases). Germline V gene data show CDR1 as SGHAT and CDR2 as FQNNGV. This CDR3 has 16 residues. Between the trimmed V and J ends, which lost 4 bases and 3 bases, there was a span of 19 bases.

The J gene is TRBJ1-5, the V gene TRBV28; 9 bases agree with TRBD1. From germline, CDR1 is MDHEN and CDR2 SYDVKM. V lost 3 bases to trimming and J lost 1 base; unmatched junction nucleotides: 7. The CDR3 contains 17 residues. CDR3 region: CASSFPQGARSNQPQHF. CDR3 coding DNA: TGTGCCAGCAGTTTCCCACAGGGGGCCCGAAGCAATCAGCCCCAGCATTTT.

This chain connects TRBV5-1 to TRBJ1-1, with 11 bases that match TRBD1. The CDR3 is 16 residues long. The V segment lost 2 bases and the J segment 5 bases; nucleotides outside the gene matches: 8. Germline V gene lookup returns CDR1 SGHRS and CDR2 YFSETQ. The CDR3 loop reads CASSLGTGGRGTEAFF. The CDR3 bases are TGCGCCAGCAGCTTAGGGACAGGGGGAAGGGGGACTGAAGCTTTCTTT.

This clone was observed once. The chain joins TRBV7-3 to TRBJ1-1; D is perhaps TRBD1 (5 bases). V was cut by 2 bases and J by 6 bases, with 22 bases left in between. Germline lookup yields CDR1 SGHTA and CDR2 FQGTGA. The CDR3 covers 17 residues. CDR3 coding DNA: TGTGCCAGCAGCTTAGGGGTGTGGGGCGCTGGAATCGCTGAAGCTTTCTTT. It yields the protein CASSLGVWGAGIAEAFF.

The chain couples TRBV18 to TRBJ1-4, with D possibly TRBD1 on 6 matching bases. Trimming removed 3 bases from V and 8 bases from J, with 10 bases in between. The CDR3 length is 13 residues. Germline V gene sequence: CDR1 KGHSH, CDR2 LQKENI. The CDR3 sequence is CASSPSRGEKLFF. For the CDR3, the DNA is TGTGCCAGCTCACCTTCCAGGGGCGAAAAACTGTTTTTT.

There are a few counts of this clone. The chain is built from TRBV29-1 and TRBJ1-5; perhaps TRBD1 as D (6 bases). CDR1 is SQVTM and CDR2 is ANQGSEA in the germline V gene. This CDR3 region has 14 residues. The V gene lost 8 bases and the J gene lost 3 bases, with 17 bases spanning the gap. The CDR3: CSFSQGQYNQPQHF. Written as DNA, the CDR3 is TGCAGCTTCTCACAGGGTCAGTACAATCAGCCCCAGCATTTT.

The V gene is TRBV10-3, the J gene TRBJ1-1; weak D call: TRBD1 (6 bases). The CDR3 covers 15 residues. With 3 bases removed from V and 2 bases from J, the gap between germline ends came to 13 bases. From germline, CDR1 is ENHRY and CDR2 SYGVKD. CDR3 sequence (DNA): TGTGCCATCAGTGAAGGGGGGGGCCGTAACACTGAAGCTTTCTTT. It translates to CAISEGGGRNTEAFF.

This clone has just one count. The rearrangement joins TRBV19 to TRBJ2-5; weak D call: TRBD1 (5 bases). V shed 5 bases and J shed 5 bases, with 12 bases lying between them. Germline V gene data show CDR1 as LNHDA and CDR2 as SQIVND (reference sequence). The CDR3 is made up of 13 amino acids. Written as DNA, the CDR3 is TGTGCCAGTAGTGTTGACTGGGGCGAGACCCAGTACTTC. Protein: CASSVDWGETQYF.

The chain links TRBV6-5 to TRBJ2-6; D gene uncertain. The CDR3 has 15 residues. The germline V gene encodes CDR1 MNHEY and CDR2 SVGAGI. V gave up 9 bases and J gave up 0 bases, with 12 bases separating them. The CDR3 is CASTTATSGANVLTF. The CDR3 DNA reads as TGTGCCAGTACGACTGCAACCTCTGGGGCCAACGTCCTGACTTTC.

J is TRBJ1-6 and V is TRBV6-6, with 7 bases matching TRBD1. The V gene's germline CDR1 is MNHNY and CDR2 SVGAGI (reference sequence). The length of the CDR3 is 16 residues. V lost 5 bases, J lost 8 bases, and 12 bases stayed unmatched. CDR3 protein: CASSTAETGKHSPLHF. CDR3 nucleotides: TGTGCCAGCAGTACGGCGGAGACAGGGAAGCATTCACCCCTCCACTTT.

This rearrangement joins TRBV18 to TRBJ2-1; TRBD1 matches 8 bases. The germline CDR1 and CDR2 sequences are KGHSH and LQKENI. Losses at the gene ends were 3 bases for V and 7 bases for J; bases not matched to a gene: 5. The CDR3 consists of 14 residues. CDR3 DNA sequence: TGTGCCAGCTCACCTACCCAGGGGGCGAATGAGCAGTTCTTC. Residues: CASSPTQGANEQFF.

The chain couples TRBV30 to TRBJ1-1, with a weak D call TRBD1 (6 bases). Trimming cost V 3 bases and J 0 bases, with 11 bases left between them. CDR1 is GTSNPN and CDR2 is SVGIG in the germline V gene (reference sequence). The CDR3 has 14 residues. CDR3 amino acids: CAWRRQVLNTEAFF. The CDR3 DNA reads TGTGCCTGGAGGAGACAGGTGTTGAACACTGAAGCTTTCTTT.

The chain recombines TRBV12-2 with TRBJ1-1; TRBD1 reflects the table's D call only, with no check against the DNA. TRBV12-2 is described as a pseudogene. The CDR3 is 14 amino acids. The CDR3 DNA follows: TGTGCAAGTCGCTTGCAGATTGTAATCACTGAAGCTTTCTTT. The encoded protein is CASRLQIVITEAFF.

The V gene is TRBV6-5, the J gene TRBJ1-1; 7 bases fit TRBD1. With 2 bases clipped from V and 5 bases from J, the junction kept 11 bases outside the gene matches. Germline CDR1 MNHEY, CDR2 SVGAGI. This CDR3 contains 16 residues. The chain's CDR3 is CASSYRGSGGKTEAFF. The CDR3, as DNA: TGTGCCAGCAGTTACAGGGGGTCAGGGGGTAAGACTGAAGCTTTCTTT.

In nucleotides, the CDR3 is TGCGCCAGCAGCTTGGACGGAGGGTCGAACAATCAGCCCCAGCATTTT. Amino acids: CASSLDGGSNNQPQHF. The chain links TRBV5-1 to TRBJ1-5, with D uncertain. Germline V CDR1 and CDR2: SGHRS, YFSETQ. With 0 bases removed from V and 3 bases from J, the gap between germline ends came to 13 bases. The CDR3 runs to 16 residues.

The rearrangement joins TRBV27 to TRBJ1-2; tentative D call: TRBD1 (5 bases). V lost 4 bases and J lost 4, with 16 bases in between. CDR1 is MNHEY and CDR2 is SMNVEV in the germline V gene (reference sequence). The CDR3 runs to 15 residues. CDR3 loop: CASSSKPDRSYGYTF. In nucleotides, the CDR3 is TGTGCCAGCAGTTCCAAACCCGACAGAAGCTATGGCTACACCTTC.

In this sample, this clone turned up a few times. The rearrangement uses TRBV19 and TRBJ2-1; possibly TRBD1 for D (6 bases). The V end lost 6 bases, the J end lost 9 bases, and 15 bases lay between the germline ends. This CDR3 is built from 13 residues. From germline, CDR1 is LNHDA and CDR2 SQIVND (reference sequence). The CDR3 DNA reads TGTGCCAGTAGGACCTTGGGGGCAGGTGAGCAGTTCTTC. Its protein product is CASRTLGAGEQFF.

V usage is TRBV5-1 and J usage is TRBJ2-1, with TRBD1 matching over 10 bases. The germline V gene encodes CDR1 SGHRS and CDR2 YFSETQ. Trimming removed 0 bases from V and 10 bases from J; junction bases left unmatched: 16. The CDR3 loop spans 18 amino acids. The CDR3, as DNA: TGCGCCAGCAGCTTGGGTTTAGGTGAGGGAGGACAGGGGGGGGAGCAGTTCTTC. Its translation: CASSLGLGEGGQGGEQFF.

This sequence joins TRBV5-1 and TRBJ2-2, with 12 bases identical to TRBD1. The CDR3 loop spans 19 amino acids. Trimming cost V 3 bases and J 4 bases; bases outside gene matches: 13. Per germline, CDR1 SGHRS and CDR2 YFSETQ. The CDR3 spells CASSSTRDRGRWGTGELFF. CDR3 coding DNA: TGCGCCAGCAGCTCAACTCGGGACAGGGGGCGCTGGGGCACCGGGGAGCTGTTTTTT.

The chain employs TRBV28 and TRBJ2-7, with 13 nucleotides matching TRBD2. The germline V gene encodes CDR1 MDHEN and CDR2 SYDVKM. J gave up 5 bases and V 5 bases, and 12 bases lay outside the gene matches. This CDR3 spans 17 amino acids. The CDR3 spells CASSVFRTSGRLDEQYF. The DNA of the CDR3 is TGTGCCAGCAGTGTATTCCGGACTAGCGGGAGACTAGACGAGCAGTACTTC. Drawing the rest from reference TRBV28 and TRBJ2-7, the complete variable domain is DVKVTQSSRYLVKRTGEKVFLECVQDMDHENMFWYRQDPGLGLRLIYFSYDVKMKEKGDIPEGYSVSREKKERFSLILESASTNQTSMYLCASSVFRTSGRLDEQYFGPGTRLTVT.

The chain links TRBV27 to TRBJ1-5, with TRBD1 matching 7 bases. The germline gives CDR1 MNHEY, CDR2 SMNVEV (reference sequence). The V gene end was trimmed by 9 bases and the J gene end by 2 bases; junction bases not matched to a gene: 4. CDR3 length: 13 residues. CDR3 sequence: CASRTGGNQPQHF. The CDR3 nucleotides are TGTGCCAGTCGCACAGGGGGCAATCAGCCCCAGCATTTT.

The V call is TRBV6-5, the J call TRBJ2-7; possible D gene TRBD1, 5 bases. The V gene lost 8 bases and the J gene lost 6 bases, with 11 bases spanning the gap. The CDR3 is 11 residues long. CDR1 MNHEY and CDR2 SVGAGI come from the germline V gene. The CDR3 DNA sequence: TGTGCCAGCGGCCGAAGGGGCGAGCAGTACTTC. As protein: CASGRRGEQYF.

V and J are TRBV15 and TRBJ2-2; 11 positions agree with TRBD2. The CDR3 sequence is 18 residues long. Trimming removed 0 bases from V and 3 bases from J; junction bases left unmatched: 6. Per germline, CDR1 LNHNV and CDR2 YYDKDF (reference sequence). CDR3 region: CATSRDGVSGGDTGELFF. As DNA, the CDR3 is TGTGCCACCAGCAGAGATGGGGTTAGCGGGGGGGACACCGGGGAGCTGTTTTTT.

This sequence joins TRBV10-2 and TRBJ1-3, with a weak D call TRBD1 (5 bases). The CDR3 contains 12 residues. Germline CDR1 and CDR2: WSHSY and SAAADI. V lost 3 bases and J lost 9, with 9 bases in between. The CDR3 here is CASSDPGGTIYF. CDR3 bases: TGCGCCAGCAGTGACCCCGGGGGCACCATATATTTT.

The chain couples TRBV19 to TRBJ2-5; D is uncertain. This CDR3 comprises 13 residues. The germline V and J ends were trimmed by 1 base and 4 bases, with 7 bases remaining between them. Germline CDR1 reads LNHDA; CDR2 reads SQIVND (reference sequence). The CDR3 nucleotides are TGTGCCAGTAGTATAGCGAGCGCAGAGACCCAGTACTTC. Its translation is CASSIASAETQYF.

This clone has a single count. The V call is TRBV10-3, the J call TRBJ1-5; unclear D gene. This CDR3 region has 16 residues. CDR1 ENHRY and CDR2 SYGVKD come from the germline V gene. Trimming stripped 6 bases from V and 2 bases from J, with 17 bases between. The CDR3 coding sequence is TGTGCCATCAGCCCAGATGGGCGCGGGGGCAATCAGCCCCAGCATTTT. This codes for CAISPDGRGGNQPQHF.